The rows below give T cell receptor beta chains drawn from one sample of a study of blood T cell repertoires in COVID-19. Profiled with immunoSEQ multiplex PCR; TCRdb holds only in-frame clones, not every one. Of about 69,000 clones in the sample, roughly 73% were seen once. Sequenced sample: peripheral blood. The receptors originated from a human donor in a cohort sampled during active COVID-19. CDR3s include the opening cysteine and the closing phenylalanine or tryptophan. Fields, in order: clone size, D gene, J gene, V gene, CDR3 DNA, CDR3 protein. A D gene is named only where the DNA matches it firmly. The size of a clone is reported for some rows only, either as once, few or many, or as a class for expanded clones.

>once|-|TRBJ2-7|TRBV12-3/TRBV12-4
TGTGCCAGCAGTATTTCAACAGGGCCAGAGCAGTACTTC
CASSISTGPEQYF
>-|-|TRBJ1-1|TRBV6-5
TGTGCCAGCACCGGTCCTCCAGGGAACACTGAAGCTTTCTTT
CASTGPPGNTEAFF
>-|-|TRBJ2-7|TRBV5-1
TGCGCCAGCAGCTTGCAGGGGCCTTACGAGCAGTACTTC
CASSLQGPYEQYF
>-|-|TRBJ2-1|TRBV12-3/TRBV12-4
TGTGCCAGCTCTCTGGGGCGGGACGAGCAGTTCTTC
CASSLGRDEQFF
>few|-|TRBJ2-1|TRBV19
TGTGCCAGTAGTATAGGCAGGGACAATGAGCAGTTCTTC
CASSIGRDNEQFF
>once|TRBD1|TRBJ2-7|TRBV29-1
TGCAGCGTTGTTCGTGGGACAGGGACTTTATACGAGCAGTACTTC
CSVVRGTGTLYEQYF
>few|-|TRBJ2-5|TRBV15
TGTGCCACCTCCCTAAACTACCAAGAGACCCAGTACTTC
CATSLNYQETQYF
>once|TRBD1|TRBJ1-4|TRBV19
TGTGCCAGTAAAGATGACAGGGGTAATAATGAAAAACTGTTTTTT
CASKDDRGNNEKLFF
>-|TRBD2|TRBJ2-3|TRBV4-1
TGCGCCAGCAGCCGCACCCCAGCGGGGGACCTGGGTGGCGGCAAACGCACAGATACGCAGTATTTT
CASSRTPAGDLGGGKRTDTQYF
>medium-sized|TRBD1|TRBJ1-6|TRBV10-3
TGTGCCATCAGAGACAGGGGTGATAATTCACCCCTCCACTTT
CAIRDRGDNSPLHF
>-|TRBD2|TRBJ2-3|TRBV6-4
TGTGCCAGCAGTGATCGAGCGGGGGGACAAGATACGCAGTATTTT
CASSDRAGGQDTQYF
>-|TRBD2|TRBJ2-7|TRBV10-3
TGTGCCACCGAAACTAGCGGGAGTGCGTACGAGCAGTACTTC
CATETSGSAYEQYF
>few|-|TRBJ1-6|TRBV6-1
TGTGCCAGCAGTGAAGGGCATACCAATTCACCCCTCCACTTT
CASSEGHTNSPLHF
>-|-|TRBJ2-7|TRBV28
TGTGCCAGCAGTTTAGGTACAGGGTTCCACGAGCAGTACTTC
CASSLGTGFHEQYF
>-|-|TRBJ1-1|TRBV28
TGTGCCAGCAGTTCCCCTCAGGGTCGGAACACTGAAGCTTTCTTT
CASSSPQGRNTEAFF
>-|TRBD1|TRBJ1-2|TRBV6-5
TGTGCCAGCAGGGGGACAGGTGACTATGGCTACACCTTC
CASRGTGDYGYTF
>-|TRBD1|TRBJ2-2|TRBV9
TGTGCCAGCAGCGCGGACAGGGAAGACACCGGGGAGCTGTTTTTT
CASSADREDTGELFF
>-|-|TRBJ2-1|TRBV5-1
TGCGCCAGCAGCTTGCCAGTCGACAATGAGCAGTTCTTC
CASSLPVDNEQFF
>few|TRBD1|TRBJ2-3|TRBV6-5
TGTGCCAGCACCCTTTCGGGACAGCACACAGATACGCAGTATTTT
CASTLSGQHTDTQYF
>-|-|TRBJ2-2|TRBV3-1/TRBV3-2
TGTGCCAGCAGGTACGGACACTTCCCGAACACCGGGGAGCTGTTTTTT
CASRYGHFPNTGELFF
>-|-|TRBJ1-2|TRBV5-8
TGTGCCAGCAGCTTGACGGGCAGGGACTATGGCTACACCTTC
CASSLTGRDYGYTF
>-|-|TRBJ1-1|TRBV6-4
TGTGCCAGCAGAGAGGGCATGAACACTGAAGCTTTCTTT
CASREGMNTEAFF
>-|TRBD1|TRBJ1-6|TRBV5-5
TGTGCCAGCAGCCGGGAGGGGACAGTGGGTTCACCCCTCCACTTT
CASSREGTVGSPLHF
>-|-|TRBJ2-1|TRBV10-2
TGCGCCAGCAGTGACGCCCAGGCGTATGAGCAGTTCTTC
CASSDAQAYEQFF
>-|TRBD1|TRBJ1-4|TRBV3-1/TRBV3-2
TGTGCCAGCAGCCACGGGACAGCAACTAATGAAAAACTGTTTTTT
CASSHGTATNEKLFF
>-|-|TRBJ2-2|TRBV24-1
TGTGCCACCAGTCCAGGGGCGCCCGGGGAGCTGTTTTTT
CATSPGAPGELFF
>-|-|TRBJ1-2|TRBV28
TGTGCCACCCCACGGGCGGGGGGGGCGGGCTACACCTTC
CATPRAGGAGYTF
>-|-|TRBJ1-6|TRBV4-1
TGCGCCAGCAGCCAAGATCGAGGGTTAAGTTCACCCCTCCACTTT
CASSQDRGLSSPLHF
>few|TRBD1|TRBJ2-5|TRBV7-9
TGTGCCAGCAGCACAGGACAGGGGGTCGATGCCCAGTACTTC
CASSTGQGVDAQYF
>-|TRBD1|TRBJ1-2|TRBV28
TGTGCCAGCGTCCTACAGGGGCAGTTCTATGGCTACACCTTC
CASVLQGQFYGYTF
>-|-|TRBJ1-1|TRBV6-1
TGTGCCAGCAGTGAACGAGTAGGCGGAGCTTTCTTT
CASSERVGGAFF
>once|-|TRBJ2-5|TRBV12-3/TRBV12-4
TGTGCCAGCGGGTTAGAGACTCAAGAGACCCAGTACTTC
CASGLETQETQYF
>-|-|TRBJ1-3|TRBV29-1
TGCAGCGCCCAAACAGGAAACACCATATATTTT
CSAQTGNTIYF
>many|TRBD2|TRBJ2-7|TRBV19
TGTGCCAGTAGTATGAGCGGGATGAACTACGAGCAGTACTTC
CASSMSGMNYEQYF
>-|TRBD1|TRBJ2-7|TRBV20-1
TGCAGTGCTAGTGTCACGGGACAGGGATACGAGCAGTACTTC
CSASVTGQGYEQYF
>-|-|TRBJ1-1|TRBV5-1
TGCGCCAGCAGCAGGGCCAGACTTTGGGCAGGGTCAGAGATGAACACTGAAGCTTTCTTT
CASSRARLWAGSEMNTEAFF
>few|TRBD1|TRBJ2-3|TRBV27
TGTGCCAGCAGTCCTGGAAACAGGGGACACACAGATACGCAGTATTTT
CASSPGNRGHTDTQYF
>-|-|TRBJ2-2|TRBV13
TGTGCCAGCAGCTTTCTAGCTAACACCGGGGAGCTGTTTTTT
CASSFLANTGELFF
>-|-|TRBJ1-4|TRBV27
TGTGCCAGCAGTTTATACAGTGCGACGGAAAAACTGTTTTTT
CASSLYSATEKLFF
>-|TRBD2|TRBJ2-5|TRBV19
TGTGCCAGTAGTGCGAGGGGACTAGCGGGAGTAGAGACCCAGTACTTC
CASSARGLAGVETQYF